This T cell receptor beta chain was sequenced during a study of control samples from healthy donors and cancer patients. Profiled with immunoSEQ multiplex PCR; TCRdb holds only in-frame clones, not every one. The repertoire holds approximately 150,000 clones, with around 90% as singletons. The V end lost 4 bases, the J end lost 9 bases, and 16 bases lay between the germline ends. In germline, CDR1 is SGHTA, CDR2 FQGNSA. The CDR3 consists of 14 residues. Sequenced sample: blood. This receptor was obtained from a man younger than 45 in good health. The chain couples TRBV7-2 to TRBJ1-5, with unresolved D. The CDR3 nucleotides read TGTGCCAGCAGCTCAAGGACGGGTCTGGGGCCCCAGCATTTT. It codes for CASSSRTGLGPQHF.